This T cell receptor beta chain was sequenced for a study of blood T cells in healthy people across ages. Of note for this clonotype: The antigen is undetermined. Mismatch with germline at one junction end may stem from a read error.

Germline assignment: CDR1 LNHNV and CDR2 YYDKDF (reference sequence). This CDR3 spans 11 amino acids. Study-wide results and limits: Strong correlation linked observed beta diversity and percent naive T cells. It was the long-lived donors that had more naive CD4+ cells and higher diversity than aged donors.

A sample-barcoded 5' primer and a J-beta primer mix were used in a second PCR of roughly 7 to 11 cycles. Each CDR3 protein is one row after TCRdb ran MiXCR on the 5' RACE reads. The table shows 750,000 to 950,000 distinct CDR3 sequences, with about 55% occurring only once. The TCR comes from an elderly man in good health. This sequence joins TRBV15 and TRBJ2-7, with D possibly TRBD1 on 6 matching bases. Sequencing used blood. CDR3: CTTSTRGEQYF. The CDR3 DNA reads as TGTACCACCAGCACCAGGGGCGAGCAGTACTTC.